Each of the 17 T cell receptor beta chains below was sequenced from the same sample in a study of technical replicates of blood from a few donors (dated 2017 in TCRdb). Library preparation was by the immunoSEQ multiplex PCR assay. TCRdb carries this immuneACCESS record with in-frame sequences only. Its versions omit some clonotypes, under half of them owing to an unresolved V gene in the studies checked, with the rest unexplained. The sample table holds about 85,000 clones, of which around 94% were seen once. The biggest ten clones account for approximately 0.25% of the sample. Sequenced sample: T cells isolated from PBMCs. The receptor set was obtained from a human donor in good health.

V usage is TRBV15 and J usage is TRBJ1-1, with 11 bases matching TRBD1. The CDR3 consists of 18 residues. Germline lookup yields CDR1 LNHNV and CDR2 YYDKDF (reference sequence). The junction had 9 bases not matched to a gene; V was cut back by 0 bases and J by 3 bases. In nucleotides, the CDR3 is TGTGCCACCAGCAGAGATTTTTGGTGGGACAGGGGGGACACTGAAGCTTTCTTT. It codes for CATSRDFWWDRGDTEAFF.

The chain joins TRBV9 to TRBJ2-1, with TRBD2 matching over 12 bases. The CDR3 spans 17 residues. Germline CDR1 reads SGDLS; CDR2 reads YYNGEE. The V and J ends lost 0 bases and 8 bases, in that order; junction bases with no gene match: 9. The CDR3 DNA reads TGTGCCAGCAGCGTAGAGGGGGCGTCTAGCGGGGGGGATGAGCAGTTCTTC. It translates to CASSVEGASSGGDEQFF.

V is TRBV14 and J is TRBJ1-2; D not resolved. V dropped 4 bases and J dropped 6 bases, with 9 bases sitting between them. CDR1 SGHDN and CDR2 FVKESK come from the germline V gene. This CDR3 has 12 amino acids. DNA of the CDR3: TGTGCCAGCAGCCCCGGGGAACATGGCTACACCTTC. Translating it yields CASSPGEHGYTF.

The chain has TRBV2 and TRBJ1-3; TRBD1 agrees at 7 bases. V was clipped by 8 bases and J by 3 bases; unmatched bases: 7. The CDR3 totals 14 residues. Looked up from germline, CDR1 is SNHLY and CDR2 is FYNNEI. CDR3 sequence: CASGRRGLGNTIYF. In nucleotides, the CDR3 is TGTGCCAGCGGGAGAAGGGGGCTTGGAAACACCATATATTTT.

The chain combines TRBV25-1 with TRBJ2-7; D is perhaps TRBD1 (5 bases). Trimming pared 1 base from V and 2 bases from J, leaving 9 bases between. This CDR3 spans 14 amino acids. Germline values: CDR1 MGHDK, CDR2 SYGVNS. The CDR3 DNA reads TGTGCCAGCAGTGAATTCCAGGGTACCTACGAGCAGTACTTC. This encodes CASSEFQGTYEQYF.

The rearrangement joins TRBV14 to TRBJ2-7, with TRBD2 matching over 13 bases. Germline CDR1 is SGHDN and CDR2 is FVKESK. The CDR3 totals 14 residues. After removal of 4 bases from V and 4 bases from J, the junction contained 1 base not matched to a gene. For the CDR3, the DNA is TGTGCCAGCAGCCGGACTAGCGGGAGTTACGAGCAGTACTTC. As protein: CASSRTSGSYEQYF.

With regard to this clone: The same CDR3 is also encoded by other DNA sequences in this sample. CDR3 sequence reads: CASSRDRGYEQYF. The DNA of the CDR3 is TGTGCCAGCAGTCGGGACAGGGGCTACGAGCAGTACTTC. The J gene is TRBJ2-7, the V gene TRBV6-5; 10 positions agree with TRBD1. V lost 5 bases to trimming and J lost 3 bases; unmatched junction nucleotides: 1. Germline CDR1 MNHEY, CDR2 SVGAGI. This CDR3 spans 13 amino acids.

The chain joins TRBV27 to TRBJ2-3; 10 bases align to TRBD2. Trimming cost V 4 bases and J 4 bases; bases outside gene matches: 5. Germline lookup yields CDR1 MNHEY and CDR2 SMNVEV (reference sequence). The CDR3 totals 15 residues. The CDR3 nucleotides read TGTGCCAGCAGTTCGGGACTAGCGATGGCAGATACGCAGTATTTT. This encodes CASSSGLAMADTQYF.

The gene calls are TRBV4-1 and TRBJ2-3; 11 bases map to TRBD2. Germline assignment: CDR1 MGHRA and CDR2 YSYEKL. With 4 bases clipped from V and 1 base from J, the junction kept 4 bases outside the gene matches. This CDR3 has 16 amino acids. CDR3 protein: CASSRGTSGRTDTQYF. CDR3 nucleotides: TGCGCCAGCAGCCGGGGGACTAGCGGACGCACAGATACGCAGTATTTT.

This rearrangement joins TRBV9 to TRBJ2-1; D is possibly TRBD2 (7 bases). Germline CDR1 and CDR2: SGDLS and YYNGEE. The CDR3 runs to 16 residues. Trimming took off 0 bases at V and 7 bases at J, with 17 bases between the two ends. CDR3 protein: CASSVGGGGVWNEQFF. Here the CDR3 DNA reads TGTGCCAGCAGCGTAGGAGGAGGGGGGGTCTGGAATGAGCAGTTCTTC.

This clone was seen only a few times. The CDR3 nucleotides read TGTGCCAGTAGTCCCCCGACAGAGGGGGTAACTGAAGCTTTCTTT. Protein sequence: CASSPPTEGVTEAFF. The chain is built from TRBV19 and TRBJ1-1; TRBD1 might be the D (6 bases). Germline CDR1 reads LNHDA; CDR2 reads SQIVND (reference sequence). V was trimmed by 5 bases and J by 5 bases, leaving 18 bases between them. This CDR3 has 15 residues.

The CDR3 here is CSADRGYGYTF. CDR3 DNA: TGCAGCGCCGACAGAGGCTATGGCTACACCTTC. This rearrangement joins TRBV29-1 to TRBJ1-2; tentatively, D is TRBD1 (5 bases). Germline CDR1 reads SQVTM; CDR2 reads ANQGSEA. The length of the CDR3 is 11 residues. The V end was cut by 7 bases, the J end by 4 bases, with 10 bases between.

The chain joins TRBV6-1 to TRBJ1-1; D is perhaps TRBD1 (6 bases). From germline, CDR1 is MNHNS and CDR2 SASEGT. The CDR3 sequence is 13 residues long. Deletions cut 6 bases from V and 0 bases from J, with 8 bases between. For the CDR3, the DNA is TGTGCCAGCAGGAGACAGGTGAACACTGAAGCTTTCTTT. Its translation is CASRRQVNTEAFF.

The CDR3 is CSVEIESTDTQYF. The CDR3 DNA follows: TGCAGCGTTGAAATCGAGAGCACAGATACGCAGTATTTT. The V call is TRBV29-1, the J call TRBJ2-3, with no clear D. From germline, CDR1 is SQVTM and CDR2 ANQGSEA. V lost 2 bases and J lost 0, with 6 bases in between. The CDR3 is 13 residues long.

The chain uses TRBV28 and TRBJ1-4; TRBD1 matches at 8 bases. Trimming removed 1 base from V and 7 bases from J; junction bases left unmatched: 2. The germline V gene has CDR1 MDHEN and CDR2 SYDVKM. The CDR3 sequence is 14 residues long. CDR3 in DNA: TGTGCCAGCAGTTTATCACAGGGGGGTGAAAAACTGTTTTTT. As protein: CASSLSQGGEKLFF.

CDR3: CASMRSANTGELFF. DNA of the CDR3: TGTGCCAGCATGCGGAGCGCGAACACCGGGGAGCTGTTTTTT. The chain recombines TRBV6-5 with TRBJ2-2, with D unresolved. This CDR3 comprises 14 residues. Germline lookup yields CDR1 MNHEY and CDR2 SVGAGI. V lost 7 bases and J lost 0, with 9 bases in between.

V usage is TRBV7-2 and J usage is TRBJ2-7; D unclear. This CDR3 is 14 amino acids long. Germline CDR1 SGHTA, CDR2 FQGNSA. V was trimmed by 1 base and J by 3 bases, leaving 10 bases between them. As DNA, the CDR3 is TGTGCCAGCAGCTTAGGCCCGGGTAGCTACGAGCAGTACTTC. As protein: CASSLGPGSYEQYF.